A selection of T cell receptor beta chains follows, all from one sample in a study of blood T cell repertoires in COVID-19. Repertoires were generated with immunoSEQ multiplex PCR, while TCRdb's copy carries only in-frame clones and drops some. The table records 200,000 to 300,000 clones, roughly 85% of them present only once. The specimen was peripheral blood. These receptors were obtained from a man in his fifties with COVID-19, enrolled during active disease. CDR3s include the opening cysteine and the closing phenylalanine or tryptophan. A D gene is named only where the DNA matches it firmly. Not every row has a clone size; where given, it reads once, few, many or a size class.

TRBJ1-2 TRBD1 . TRBV23-1 CASSQCRDRGSFNGYTF TGCGCCAGCAGTCAATGCCGGGACAGGGGTTCGTTCAATGGCTACACCTTC
TRBJ1-2 . . TRBV5-4 CASSLAAGKGYTF TGTGCCAGCAGCTTGGCGGCAGGGAAAGGCTACACCTTC
TRBJ1-5 . . TRBV19 CASSTTGSNQPQHF TGTGCCAGTAGTACCACAGGGAGCAATCAGCCCCAGCATTTT
TRBJ2-2 TRBD2 . TRBV7-6 CASRLSGGLNTGELFF TGTGCCAGCAGACTTAGCGGGGGGCTTAACACCGGGGAGCTGTTTTTT
TRBJ2-5 . . TRBV7-9 CASSLLPLGETQYF TGTGCCAGCAGCTTATTGCCCCTCGGGGAGACCCAGTACTTC
TRBJ2-7 . . TRBV5-6 CASRKRPSYEQYF TGTGCCAGCAGGAAGCGGCCCTCCTACGAGCAGTACTTC
TRBJ2-7 . . TRBV5-5 CASSLSARAIEQYF TGTGCCAGCAGCTTGTCCGCCAGGGCAATCGAGCAGTACTTC
TRBJ2-2 . . TRBV29-1 CSVTARNTGELFF TGCAGCGTCACGGCTAGGAACACCGGGGAGCTGTTTTTT
TRBJ1-5 . . TRBV12-3/TRBV12-4 CASSFQVNQPQHF TGTGCCAGCAGTTTTCAGGTGAATCAGCCCCAGCATTTT
TRBJ1-2 . . TRBV30 CAWSRGLYGYTF TGTGCCTGGAGTCGGGGGTTGTATGGCTACACCTTC
TRBJ2-3 . . TRBV9 CASSAKTGHWDTQYF TGTGCCAGCAGCGCCAAAACGGGACATTGGGATACGCAGTATTTT
TRBJ2-2 TRBD2 . TRBV7-3 CASSFSGGQNTGELFF TGTGCCAGCAGCTTTAGCGGGGGGCAGAACACCGGGGAGCTGTTTTTT
TRBJ2-2 . few TRBV3-1/TRBV3-2 CASSPREAAYTGELFF TGTGCCAGCAGCCCCCGAGAAGCGGCCTACACCGGGGAGCTGTTTTTT
TRBJ1-4 TRBD1 . TRBV7-9 CASSLARDSRKNEKLFF TGTGCCAGCAGCTTAGCCCGGGACAGCCGGAAGAATGAAAAACTGTTTTTT
TRBJ1-2 . . TRBV7-2 CASSLEGLAQTGGYTF TGTGCCAGCAGCTTAGAGGGTTTGGCCCAGACGGGAGGCTACACCTTC
TRBJ2-1 TRBD1 . TRBV4-1 CASSPGQTSYNEQFF TGCGCCAGCAGCCCGGGACAGACCTCCTACAATGAGCAGTTCTTC
TRBJ2-7 TRBD2 once TRBV10-1 CARREGFGYEQYF TGCGCCCGCCGGGAGGGGTTCGGGTACGAGCAGTACTTC
TRBJ2-2 . . TRBV28 CASSPVGHTGELFF TGTGCCAGCAGCCCCGTGGGCCACACCGGGGAGCTGTTTTTT